This record concerns one T cell receptor beta chain sequence. Its target is not known. Per the germline V gene, CDR1 is MNHEY and CDR2 is SVGAGI. The length of the CDR3 is 14 residues. Trimming stripped 0 bases from V and 7 bases from J, with 13 bases between. These data are taken from a study of T cells in Graves' hyperthyroidism and ophthalmopathy. Across the study: Peripheral blood draws took place at initial diagnosis, ahead of any treatment. Study observations and caveats: In simple terms, a model built on 13 V-J features told ophthalmopathy apart from stable hyperthyroidism.

RNA transcripts gave rise to amplified TCR beta CDR3 regions. An initial round of RT-PCR targeting the TCR CDR3 relied on the HTBI primer set. MiXCR, run by TCRdb on the multiplex PCR reads, gives a single entry per CDR3 protein. The table has over 350,000 distinct CDR3 sequences, around 20% seen once. The sample consisted of blood. This sequence joins TRBV6-5 and TRBJ2-7; D not certain. The receptor's source is a young man with Graves' ophthalmopathy. The CDR3 region is CASSYSYSQPEQYF. CDR3 DNA: TGTGCCAGCAGTTACTCGTACAGTCAACCTGAGCAGTACTTC.